The 13 T cell receptor beta chains presented below share a single source sample, sequenced in a study of T cells after yellow fever vaccination. TCRdb passed the 5' RACE reads through MiXCR, listing each CDR3 protein once. This sample yields 400,000 to 650,000 distinct CDR3 sequences, of which just over 20% are seen a single time; about a sixth belongs to the top ten. The sequencing here drew on PBMCs, taken around 3 weeks after the first yellow fever vaccination. Source of these receptors: a man between 18 and 29 years old who received the YFV17D yellow fever vaccine.

V is TRBV12-3 or TRBV12-4 and J is TRBJ2-4, with a weak D call TRBD2 (5 bases). V was pared by 4 bases and J by 8 bases, with 6 bases between. The CDR3 has 11 residues. This CDR3 is CASSSRDIQYF. The CDR3 DNA reads TGTGCCAGCAGTTCGCGGGACATTCAGTACTTC.

The chain couples TRBV25-1 to TRBJ2-5; TRBD1 agrees at 9 bases. CDR1 and CDR2 (germline): MGHDK, SYGVNS. This CDR3 has 15 amino acids. V shed 5 bases and J 1 base; nucleotides not matched to a gene: 5. CDR3 sequence (DNA): TGTGCCAGCAGTCCGGGACAGGGCTTCCAAGAGACCCAGTACTTC. Protein sequence: CASSPGQGFQETQYF.

The CDR3 coding sequence is TGCGCCAGCAGCCAAGGCGCAGGGATGATCGCAACCCAGTACTTC. It yields the protein CASSQGAGMIATQYF. The V call is TRBV4-1, the J call TRBJ2-5; maybe TRBD1 (5 bases). CDR3 size: 15 residues. Looked up from germline, CDR1 is MGHRA and CDR2 is YSYEKL. The V and J ends lost 1 base and 8 bases respectively, with 17 bases between them.

This clonotype was seen a handful of times. CDR3 residues: CASSYPSTEAFF. Written as DNA, the CDR3 is TGTGCCAGCAGTTATCCGAGCACTGAAGCTTTCTTT. V is TRBV12-3 or TRBV12-4 and J is TRBJ1-1; D is ambiguous. The CDR3 runs to 12 residues. Trimming removed 4 bases at V and 4 bases at J, with 7 bases between.

This clonotype was detected only a few times. The rearrangement uses TRBV5-1 and TRBJ2-7; D unclear. CDR1 is SGHRS, CDR2 YFSETQ, per germline. V was trimmed by 0 bases and J by 2 bases, leaving 12 bases between them. CDR3 size: 15 residues. CDR3 sequence (DNA): TGCGCCAGCAGCTTGGCCGAGGCCCTGCCCTACGAGCAGTACTTC. As protein: CASSLAEALPYEQYF.

V gene TRBV25-1 combines with J gene TRBJ1-2; 10 nucleotides match TRBD1. CDR3 size: 15 residues. J was trimmed by 8 bases and V by 2 bases; bases with no gene match: 8. From germline, CDR1 is MGHDK and CDR2 SYGVNS. For the CDR3, the DNA is TGTGCCAGCAGTGAACTCGGGACAGGGGACAAAGGCTACACCTTC. This codes for CASSELGTGDKGYTF.

This clonotype was seen repeatedly, ten times or more. V is TRBV25-1 and J is TRBJ2-6, with D perhaps assigned TRBD1 or TRBD2 (5 bases each). The V and J ends lost 4 bases and 13 bases respectively, with 14 bases between them. Germline CDR1 is MGHDK and CDR2 is SYGVNS. There are 13 residues in the CDR3. The chain's CDR3 is CASSARTGPVLTF. The CDR3 DNA is TGTGCCAGCAGTGCCAGGACGGGGCCGGTCCTGACTTTC.

This clonotype was seen only a few times. The rearrangement uses TRBV2 and TRBJ1-1, with D hard to call. Per germline, CDR1 SNHLY and CDR2 FYNNEI. Between the trimmed V and J ends, which lost 7 bases and 2 bases, there was a span of 14 bases. The CDR3 loop spans 14 amino acids. CDR3 protein: CASNRVGGNTEAFF. DNA of the CDR3: TGTGCCAGCAATAGAGTAGGAGGAAACACTGAAGCTTTCTTT.

The chain carries TRBV3-1 and TRBJ2-7, with TRBD2 matching 8 bases. This CDR3 is 16 amino acids long. In germline, CDR1 is LGHDT, CDR2 YNNKEL (reference sequence). The ends lost 4 bases at V and 0 bases at J; junction bases unmatched: 8. The CDR3 DNA reads TGTGCCAGCAGCCCCACGACTAGCGCCTACTCCTACGAGCAGTACTTC. This encodes CASSPTTSAYSYEQYF.

This clonotype was observed many times. The chain recombines TRBV14 with TRBJ1-2, with 8 bases fitting TRBD1. The CDR3 has 13 amino acids. Unmatched junction bases numbered 3, after V lost 5 bases and J lost 4 bases. Germline CDR1 is SGHDN and CDR2 is FVKESK. The CDR3 is CASSDRGSYGYTF. CDR3 coding DNA: TGTGCCAGCAGCGACAGGGGTAGCTATGGCTACACCTTC.

This clonotype was seen more than once but under ten times. This chain links TRBV30 with TRBJ2-5, with D possibly TRBD2 on 7 matching bases. Germline values: CDR1 GTSNPN, CDR2 SVGIG (reference sequence). V lost 2 bases, J lost 5 bases, and 15 bases lay in between. The CDR3 loop spans 14 amino acids. Here the CDR3 DNA reads TGTGCCTGGAGTAACCTCCGGGGGGCTGAGACCCAGTACTTC. This translates into CAWSNLRGAETQYF.

This clonotype was observed a handful of times. This sequence joins TRBV4-2 and TRBJ2-3; D perhaps matches TRBD2 (6 bases). Germline loops: CDR1 LGHNA, CDR2 YNFKEQ. The CDR3 length is 17 residues. V lost 0 bases and J 0 bases, leaving 13 bases between the germline ends. CDR3 protein: CASSQELARGSTDTQYF. CDR3 nucleotide sequence: TGTGCCAGCAGCCAAGAGCTAGCGCGGGGAAGCACAGATACGCAGTATTTT.

This chain joins TRBV5-1 and TRBJ1-4; D gene uncertain. The CDR3 covers 15 residues. Looked up from germline, CDR1 is SGHRS and CDR2 is YFSETQ. Trimming took off 2 bases at V and 5 bases at J, with 13 bases between the two ends. CDR3 bases: TGCGCCAGCAGCTTAAGCTCGAACGGGAATGAAAAACTGTTTTTT. Its translation: CASSLSSNGNEKLFF.